This TCR beta chain was sequenced for a study of control samples from healthy donors and cancer patients. Trimming took 4 bases from V and 4 from J, leaving 19 bases between them. This CDR3 is 16 amino acids long. CDR1 and CDR2 from the germline V gene are MNHNS and SASEGT. Measured with immunoSEQ multiplex PCR; TCRdb has only the in-frame clones, and not every one. This sample carries roughly 120,000 clones, 93% of them seen once, and the ten largest clones take roughly 2.6%. V usage is TRBV6-1 and J usage is TRBJ1-2, with TRBD1 as a possible D gene (5 bases). The origin of this receptor is a man aged 25-40 years in good health. The sequenced sample consisted of blood. CDR3 nucleotides: TGTGCCAGCAGTGCCCCCCGCGAGCAGGGAGCCTATGGCTACACCTTC. Protein: CASSAPREQGAYGYTF.